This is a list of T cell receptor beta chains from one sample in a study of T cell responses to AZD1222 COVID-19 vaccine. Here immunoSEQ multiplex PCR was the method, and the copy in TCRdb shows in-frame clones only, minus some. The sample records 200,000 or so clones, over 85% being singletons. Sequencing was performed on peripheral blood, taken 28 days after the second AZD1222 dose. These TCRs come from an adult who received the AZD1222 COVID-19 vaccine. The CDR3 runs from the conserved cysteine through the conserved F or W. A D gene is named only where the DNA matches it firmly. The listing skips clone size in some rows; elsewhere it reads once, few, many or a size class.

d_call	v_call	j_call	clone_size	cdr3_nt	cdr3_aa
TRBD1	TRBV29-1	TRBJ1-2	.	TGCAGCGTTGAGGTACGAATACAGGGGGCGCTTGGCTATGGCTACACCTTC	CSVEVRIQGALGYGYTF
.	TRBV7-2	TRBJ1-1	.	TGTGCCAGCAGCACCCCCGGGTGGGGGGACACTGAAGCTTTCTTT	CASSTPGWGDTEAFF
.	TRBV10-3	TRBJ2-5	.	TGTGCCATCAGTGAGCCCGGATCCGGAGGGATCCAAGAGACCCAGTACTTC	CAISEPGSGGIQETQYF
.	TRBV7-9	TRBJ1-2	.	TGTGCCATCCCGCGGGGACCTAACTATGGCTACACCTTC	CAIPRGPNYGYTF
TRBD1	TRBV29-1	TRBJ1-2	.	TGCAGCGTGGTTGGACAGGGGAGGCGATGGAACTATGGCTACACCTTC	CSVVGQGRRWNYGYTF
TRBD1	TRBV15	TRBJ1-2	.	TGTGCCTCAAAACGACAGGGCAACTATGGCTACACCTTC	CASKRQGNYGYTF
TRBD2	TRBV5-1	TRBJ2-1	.	TGCGCCAGCAGCTCACGGTCAGCGGGGGGGCCGAATGAGCAGTTCTTC	CASSSRSAGGPNEQFF
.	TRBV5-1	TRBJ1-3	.	TGCGCCAGCAGCACAGGGAACTCTGGAAACACCATATATTTT	CASSTGNSGNTIYF
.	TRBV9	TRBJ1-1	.	TGTGCCAGCAGCGTAGGGCTGGGGAGAGGGGGTGAAGCTTTCTTT	CASSVGLGRGGEAFF
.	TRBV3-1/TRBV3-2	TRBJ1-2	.	TGTGCCAGCAGTCGGGACGGCCAAGGCTACACCTTC	CASSRDGQGYTF
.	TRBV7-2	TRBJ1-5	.	TGTGCCAGCAGCTTGGGCCAGATTAGCAATCAGCCCCAGCATTTT	CASSLGQISNQPQHF
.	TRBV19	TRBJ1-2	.	TGTGCCAGTACCATCGCCCGGGGGGGCTACACCTTC	CASTIARGGYTF
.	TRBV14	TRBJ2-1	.	TGTGCCAGCAGCCAAATCCAGGGGAGCTCCTACAATGAGCAGTTCTTC	CASSQIQGSSYNEQFF
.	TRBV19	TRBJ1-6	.	TGTGCCAGTAGTCTCCTCAAAAGCTCCTATAATTCACCCCTCCACTTT	CASSLLKSSYNSPLHF
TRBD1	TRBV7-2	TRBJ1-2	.	TGTGCCAGCAGCAACACCCAGACAGGGAACTATGGCTACACCTTC	CASSNTQTGNYGYTF
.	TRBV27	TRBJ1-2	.	TGTGCCAGCAGTTTAGGGCAAAACTATGGCTACACCTTC	CASSLGQNYGYTF
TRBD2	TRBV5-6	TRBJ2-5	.	TGTGCCAGCAGCTTGAGACTAGCGGTGAAAGAGACCCAGTACTTC	CASSLRLAVKETQYF
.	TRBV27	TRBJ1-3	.	TGTGCCAGCAGTTCCATCCCCAGGGGCGAAGCTGGAAACACCATATATTTT	CASSSIPRGEAGNTIYF
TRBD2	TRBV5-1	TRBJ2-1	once	TGCGCCAGCAGCCCGACTAGCGGTGCTTACAATGAGCAGTTCTTC	CASSPTSGAYNEQFF
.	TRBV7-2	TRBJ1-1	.	TGTGCCAGCAGCTTAGTTGCAGGGGACACTGAAGCTTTCTTT	CASSLVAGDTEAFF
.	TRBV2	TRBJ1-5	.	TGTGCCAGCAGTGATGTTGTGAATCAGCCCCAGCATTTT	CASSDVVNQPQHF
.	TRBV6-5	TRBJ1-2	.	TGTGCCAGCAGAGGGCCCTCGAGTGGCTACACCTTC	CASRGPSSGYTF
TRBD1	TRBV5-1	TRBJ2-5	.	TGCGCCAGCAGCCAAGGGACAGGGGGGCAAGAGACCCAGTACTTC	CASSQGTGGQETQYF
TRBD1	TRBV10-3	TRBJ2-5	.	TGTGCCATCAGTAGGGACAGCCAAGAGACCCAGTACTTC	CAISRDSQETQYF
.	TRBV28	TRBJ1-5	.	TGTGCCAGCAAGGGCAGAAATCAGCCCCAGCATTTT	CASKGRNQPQHF
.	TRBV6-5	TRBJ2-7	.	TGTGCCAGCATTCGACCGGGACCCCTCGTCGAGCAGTACTTC	CASIRPGPLVEQYF
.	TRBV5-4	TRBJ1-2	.	TGTGCCAGCAGCGTGGACAGTTATGGCTACACCTTC	CASSVDSYGYTF
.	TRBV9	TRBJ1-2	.	TGTGCCAGCAGCGAGGGAGGGGGAAGGTATGGCTACACCTTC	CASSEGGGRYGYTF
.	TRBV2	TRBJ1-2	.	TGTGCCAGCAGTGAAGAGGGGGTTTCCTATGGCTACACCTTC	CASSEEGVSYGYTF
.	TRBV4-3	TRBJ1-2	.	TGCGCCAGCAGCCATAGCCGGGGATTTGAATATGGCTACACCTTC	CASSHSRGFEYGYTF
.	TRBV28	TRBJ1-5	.	TGTGCCAGCAGGACGGGCAATCAGCCCCAGCATTTT	CASRTGNQPQHF
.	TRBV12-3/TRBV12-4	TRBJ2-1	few	TGTGCCAGCAGTTTGGTGGGGAGGGAGCAGTTCTTC	CASSLVGREQFF
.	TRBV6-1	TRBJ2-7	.	TGTGCCAGCAGCCGGGGGCAGGGCGAGCAGTACTTC	CASSRGQGEQYF
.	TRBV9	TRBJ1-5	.	TGTGCCAGCAGCGGCGACAGTCAACTCCAGCATTTT	CASSGDSQLQHF
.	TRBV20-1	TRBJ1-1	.	TGCAGTGCTAGTGGGGATTTGGGCACTGAAGCTTTCTTT	CSASGDLGTEAFF
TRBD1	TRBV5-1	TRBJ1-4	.	TGCGCCAGCAGCTTACAACAGGGGACTAATGAAAAACTGTTTTTT	CASSLQQGTNEKLFF
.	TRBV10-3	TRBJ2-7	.	TGTGCCATACACGGAGGACCCTCCTACGAGCAGTACTTC	CAIHGGPSYEQYF
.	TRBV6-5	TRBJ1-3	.	TGTGCCAGCAGTTCCCCTGTGGGAACTGGAAACACCATATATTTT	CASSSPVGTGNTIYF
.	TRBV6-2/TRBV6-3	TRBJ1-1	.	TGTGCCAGCAGTTACTCGATCTCGGAGATTAACTGGGACACTGAAGCTTTCTTT	CASSYSISEINWDTEAFF
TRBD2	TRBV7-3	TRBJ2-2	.	TGTGCCAGCAGCTTAATCGGGGGGTCGAACACCGGGGAGCTGTTTTTT	CASSLIGGSNTGELFF
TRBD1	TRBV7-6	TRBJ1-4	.	TGTGCCAGCAGCTTAGCCCAGGGACAGGGGGGAAAACTGTTTTTT	CASSLAQGQGGKLFF
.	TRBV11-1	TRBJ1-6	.	TGTGCCAGCAGCTCCTTTGGCTTAAATTCACCCCTCCACTTT	CASSSFGLNSPLHF
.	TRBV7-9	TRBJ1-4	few	TGTGCCAGCAGCTTAGCGCGGGCAACTAATGAAAAACTGTTTTTT	CASSLARATNEKLFF
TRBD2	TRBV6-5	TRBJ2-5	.	TGTGCCACCACCCGCCGCGGGGGGAACCAAGAGACCCAGTACTTC	CATTRRGGNQETQYF
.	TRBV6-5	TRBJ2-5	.	TGTGCCAGCAGTTACAGCTCAGGCAGAGGGGAGACCCAGTACTTC	CASSYSSGRGETQYF
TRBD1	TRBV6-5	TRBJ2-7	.	TGTGCCAGCCGAGTGACAGGGCCTAGGAGGGAGCAGTACTTC	CASRVTGPRREQYF
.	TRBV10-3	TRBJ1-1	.	TGTGCCATCAGGTCCGGGACAACGAACACTGAAGCTTTCTTT	CAIRSGTTNTEAFF
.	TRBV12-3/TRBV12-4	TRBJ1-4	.	TGTGCCAGCAGTCCGATTAGGACAGAAAAACTGTTTTTT	CASSPIRTEKLFF
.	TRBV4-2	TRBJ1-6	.	TGTGCCAGCAGCCAAGATACTTCAAGGGGCCCCAATTCACCCCTCCACTTT	CASSQDTSRGPNSPLHF
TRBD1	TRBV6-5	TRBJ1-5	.	TGTGCCAGCAGTTCGGGACAGGGATCGGGCCAGCCCCAGCATTTT	CASSSGQGSGQPQHF
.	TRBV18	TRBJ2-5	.	TGTGCCAGCTCACCACGGCCAGCGGAGACCCAGTACTTC	CASSPRPAETQYF
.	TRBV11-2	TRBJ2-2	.	TGTGCCAGCAGCAAAAACACCGGGGAGCTGTTTTTT	CASSKNTGELFF
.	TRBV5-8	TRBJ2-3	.	TGTGCCAGCAGCTTGGCTCTCGGCGGGTTCACAGATACGCAGTATTTT	CASSLALGGFTDTQYF
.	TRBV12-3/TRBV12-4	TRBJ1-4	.	TGTGCCAGCAGAGCCGGGATTGAAAAACTGTTTTTT	CASRAGIEKLFF
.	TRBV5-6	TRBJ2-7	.	TGTGCCAGCAGCTTCTTCAGTACCAACTCCTACGAGCAGTACTTC	CASSFFSTNSYEQYF